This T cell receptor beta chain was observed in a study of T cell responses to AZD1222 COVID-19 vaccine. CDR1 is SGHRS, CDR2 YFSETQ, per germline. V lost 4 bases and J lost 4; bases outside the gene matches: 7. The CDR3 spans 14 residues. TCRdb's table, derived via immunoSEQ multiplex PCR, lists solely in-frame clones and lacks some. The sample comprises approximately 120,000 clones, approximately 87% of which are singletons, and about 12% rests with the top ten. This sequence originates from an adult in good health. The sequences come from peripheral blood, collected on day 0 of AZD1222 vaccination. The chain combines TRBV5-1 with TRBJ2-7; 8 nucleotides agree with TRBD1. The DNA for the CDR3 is TGCGCCAGCAGCGGCGGACAGGGTTTTTACGAGCAGTACTTC. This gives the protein CASSGGQGFYEQYF.